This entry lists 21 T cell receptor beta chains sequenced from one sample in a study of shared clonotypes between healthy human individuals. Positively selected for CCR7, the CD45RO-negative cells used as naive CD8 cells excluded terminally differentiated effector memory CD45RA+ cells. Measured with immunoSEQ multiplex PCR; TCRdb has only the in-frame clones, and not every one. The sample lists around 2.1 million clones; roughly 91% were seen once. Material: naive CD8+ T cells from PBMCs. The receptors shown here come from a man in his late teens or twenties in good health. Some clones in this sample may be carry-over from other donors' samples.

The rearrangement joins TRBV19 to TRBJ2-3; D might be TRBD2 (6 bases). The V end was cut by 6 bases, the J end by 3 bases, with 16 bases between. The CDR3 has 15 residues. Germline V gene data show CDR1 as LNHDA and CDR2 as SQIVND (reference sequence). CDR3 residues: CASSPGLIRTDTQYF. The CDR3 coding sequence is TGTGCCAGTAGCCCGGGACTCATCAGGACAGATACGCAGTATTTT.

The CDR3 bases are TGTGCCAGCAGTTTATCTGCAGGGGCGCGAATCTATGGCTACACCTTC. Protein: CASSLSAGARIYGYTF. The rearrangement links TRBV27 to TRBJ1-2; TRBD1 is a possible D gene (6 bases). Germline values: CDR1 MNHEY, CDR2 SMNVEV (reference sequence). Trimming shortened V by 0 bases and J by 4 bases, and 15 bases separated the two germline ends. This CDR3 comprises 16 residues.

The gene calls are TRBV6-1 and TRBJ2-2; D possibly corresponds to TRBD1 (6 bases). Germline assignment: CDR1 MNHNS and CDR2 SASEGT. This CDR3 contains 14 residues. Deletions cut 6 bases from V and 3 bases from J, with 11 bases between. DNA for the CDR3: TGTGCCAGCAGGAACGGACAGTACACCGGGGAGCTGTTTTTT. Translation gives CASRNGQYTGELFF.

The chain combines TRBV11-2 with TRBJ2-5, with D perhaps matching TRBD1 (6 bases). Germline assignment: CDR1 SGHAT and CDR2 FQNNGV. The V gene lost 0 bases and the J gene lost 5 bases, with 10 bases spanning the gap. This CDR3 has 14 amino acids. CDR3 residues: CASSLELTGETQYF. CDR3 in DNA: TGTGCCAGCAGCTTAGAATTAACAGGGGAGACCCAGTACTTC.

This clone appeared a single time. CDR3 loop: CASSLGGSPYGFF. CDR3 bases: TGTGCCAGCAGTCTTGGAGGCAGCCCCTACGGTTTCTTT. The chain uses TRBV14 and TRBJ1-1; D unresolved. Germline CDR1 is SGHDN and CDR2 is FVKESK. The CDR3 runs 13 residues. Trimming took off 6 bases at V and 13 bases at J, with 21 bases between the two ends. The whole variable domain, filled in from reference TRBV14 and TRBJ1-1, reads EAGVTQFPSHSVIEKGQTVTLRCDPISGHDNLYWYRRVMGKEIKFLLHFVKESKQDESGMPNNRFLAERTGGTYSTLKVQPAELEDSGVYFCASSLGGSPYGFFGQGTRLTVV.

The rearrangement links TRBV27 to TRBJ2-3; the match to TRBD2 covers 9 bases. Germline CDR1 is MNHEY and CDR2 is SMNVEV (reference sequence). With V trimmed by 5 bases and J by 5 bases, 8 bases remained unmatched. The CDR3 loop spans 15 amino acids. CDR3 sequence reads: CASSTLAGFLDTQYF. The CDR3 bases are TGTGCCAGCAGTACCCTAGCGGGATTTTTAGATACGCAGTATTTT.

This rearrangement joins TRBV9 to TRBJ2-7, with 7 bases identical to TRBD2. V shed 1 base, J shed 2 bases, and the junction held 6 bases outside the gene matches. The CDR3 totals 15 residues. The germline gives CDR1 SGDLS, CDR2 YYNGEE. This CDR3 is CASSVLPGTTYEQYF. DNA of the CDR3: TGTGCCAGCAGCGTACTACCCGGGACTACCTACGAGCAGTACTTC.

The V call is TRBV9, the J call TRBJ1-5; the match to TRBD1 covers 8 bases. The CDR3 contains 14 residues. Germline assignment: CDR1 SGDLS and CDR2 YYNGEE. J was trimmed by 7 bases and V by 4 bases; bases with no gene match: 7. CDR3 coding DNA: TGTGCCAGCAGCCCCCAGGGGGCTGGACAGCCCCAGCATTTT. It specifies CASSPQGAGQPQHF.

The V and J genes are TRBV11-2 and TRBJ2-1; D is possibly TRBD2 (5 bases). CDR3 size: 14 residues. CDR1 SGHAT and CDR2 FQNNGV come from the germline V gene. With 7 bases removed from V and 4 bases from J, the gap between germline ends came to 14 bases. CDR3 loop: CASTWEWGYNEQFF. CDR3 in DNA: TGTGCCAGCACATGGGAGTGGGGATACAATGAGCAGTTCTTC. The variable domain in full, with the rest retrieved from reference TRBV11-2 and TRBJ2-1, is EAGVAQSPRYKIIEKRQSVAFWCNPISGHATLYWYQQILGQGPKLLIQFQNNGVVDDSQLPKDRFSAERLKGVDSTLKIQPAKLEDSAVYLCASTWEWGYNEQFFGPGTRLTVL.

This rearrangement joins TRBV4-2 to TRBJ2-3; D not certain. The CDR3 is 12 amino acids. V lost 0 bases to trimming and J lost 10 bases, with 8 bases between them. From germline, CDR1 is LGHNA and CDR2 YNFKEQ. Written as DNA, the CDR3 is TGTGCCAGCAGCCAAGATCTTATCCCGCAGTATTTT. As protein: CASSQDLIPQYF.

The CDR3 is CASSPRTEFLNTEAFF. CDR3 in DNA: TGCGCCAGCAGCCCACGGACAGAATTTTTGAACACTGAAGCTTTCTTT. This chain connects TRBV4-1 to TRBJ1-1; perhaps TRBD1 as D (6 bases). From germline, CDR1 is MGHRA and CDR2 YSYEKL. The CDR3 runs to 16 residues. Trimming shortened V by 4 bases and J by 0 bases, and 15 bases separated the two germline ends.

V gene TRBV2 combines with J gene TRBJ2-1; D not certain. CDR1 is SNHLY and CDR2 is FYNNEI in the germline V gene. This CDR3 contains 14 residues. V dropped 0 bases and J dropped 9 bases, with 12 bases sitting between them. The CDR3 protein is CASSEAHGTSEQFF. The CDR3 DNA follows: TGTGCCAGCAGTGAAGCGCACGGCACGAGTGAGCAGTTCTTC.

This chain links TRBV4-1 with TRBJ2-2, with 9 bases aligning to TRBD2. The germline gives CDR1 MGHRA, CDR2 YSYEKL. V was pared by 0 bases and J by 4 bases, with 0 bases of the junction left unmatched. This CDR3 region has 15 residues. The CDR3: CASSQELAGTGELFF. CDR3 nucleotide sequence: TGCGCCAGCAGCCAAGAACTAGCGGGCACCGGGGAGCTGTTTTTT.

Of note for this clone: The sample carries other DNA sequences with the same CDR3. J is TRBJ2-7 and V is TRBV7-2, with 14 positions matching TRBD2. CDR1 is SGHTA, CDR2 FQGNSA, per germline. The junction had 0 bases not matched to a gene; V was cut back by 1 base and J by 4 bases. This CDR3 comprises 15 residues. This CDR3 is CASSLGLAGGYEQYF. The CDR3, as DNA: TGTGCCAGCAGCTTAGGACTAGCGGGAGGGTACGAGCAGTACTTC.

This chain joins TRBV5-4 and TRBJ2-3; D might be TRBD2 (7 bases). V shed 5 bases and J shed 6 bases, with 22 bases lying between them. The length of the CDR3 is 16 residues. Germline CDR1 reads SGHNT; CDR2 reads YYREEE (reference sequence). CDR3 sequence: CASRFMGGQDIDTQYF. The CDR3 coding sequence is TGTGCCAGCAGATTCATGGGGGGGCAGGACATTGATACGCAGTATTTT. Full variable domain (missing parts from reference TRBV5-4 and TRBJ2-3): ETGVTQSPTHLIKTRGQQVTLRCSSQSGHNTVSWYQQALGQGPQFIFQYYREEENGRGNFPPRFSGLQFPNYSSELNVNALELDDSALYLCASRFMGGQDIDTQYFGPGTRLTVL.

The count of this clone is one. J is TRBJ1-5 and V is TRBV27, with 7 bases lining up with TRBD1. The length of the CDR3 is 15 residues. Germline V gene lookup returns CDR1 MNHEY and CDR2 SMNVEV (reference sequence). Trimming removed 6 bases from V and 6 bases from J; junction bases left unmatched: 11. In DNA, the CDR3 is TGTGCCAGCAGCCTCGCCGGGACAGCCTCTCAGCCCCAGCATTTT. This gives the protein CASSLAGTASQPQHF.

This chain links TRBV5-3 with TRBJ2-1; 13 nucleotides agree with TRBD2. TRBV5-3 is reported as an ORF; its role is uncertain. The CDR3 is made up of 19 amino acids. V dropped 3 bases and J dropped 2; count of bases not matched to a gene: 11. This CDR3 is CARSSGLAGRDGAYNEQFF. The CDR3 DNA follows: TGTGCCAGAAGCTCGGGACTAGCGGGGAGGGATGGTGCCTACAATGAGCAGTTCTTC.

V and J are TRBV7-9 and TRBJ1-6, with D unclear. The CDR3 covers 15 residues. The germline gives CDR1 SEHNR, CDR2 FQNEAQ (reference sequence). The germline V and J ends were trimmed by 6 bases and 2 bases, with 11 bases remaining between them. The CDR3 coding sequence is TGTGCCAGCAGGGCCCAGAACACCTATAATTCACCCCTCCACTTT. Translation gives CASRAQNTYNSPLHF.

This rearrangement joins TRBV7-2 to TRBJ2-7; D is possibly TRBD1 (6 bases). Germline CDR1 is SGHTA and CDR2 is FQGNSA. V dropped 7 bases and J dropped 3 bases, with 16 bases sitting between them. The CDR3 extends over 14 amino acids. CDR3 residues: CASTIRGRGYEQYF. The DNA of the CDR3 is TGTGCCAGCACCATAAGGGGCAGGGGCTACGAGCAGTACTTC.

Written as DNA, the CDR3 is TGTGCCAGCAGTGAATTTGGCAGATCCTACGAGCAGTACTTC. It codes for CASSEFGRSYEQYF. The chain uses TRBV25-1 and TRBJ2-7, with D unclear. The V gene's germline CDR1 is MGHDK and CDR2 SYGVNS. Trimming left V 1 base short and J 1 base short, with 8 bases between. CDR3 size: 14 residues.

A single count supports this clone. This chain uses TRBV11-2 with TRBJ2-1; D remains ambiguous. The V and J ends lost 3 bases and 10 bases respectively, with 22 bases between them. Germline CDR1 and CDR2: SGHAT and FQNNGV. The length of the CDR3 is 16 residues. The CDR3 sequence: CASSFPLLLPPGEQFF. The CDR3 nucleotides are TGTGCCAGCAGCTTCCCACTCCTCCTCCCCCCTGGCGAGCAGTTCTTC.